The rows below give T cell receptor beta chains drawn from one sample of a study of cytomegalovirus exposure and HLA in healthy donors. Data came from immunoSEQ multiplex PCR; TCRdb stores just in-frame clones and leaves some out. Of 150,000 to 200,000 clones in the sample, about three quarters were seen once. Source material: PBMCs. These receptors all come from a woman between 40 and 55 years old in good health and CMV-seronegative. CDR3s include the opening cysteine and the closing phenylalanine or tryptophan. The order of the fields is V gene, D gene, CDR3 length, J gene, CDR3 DNA, CDR3 protein. D genes are given only for firm matches.

V gene: TRBV12-5
D gene: TRBD2
CDR3 length: 16
J gene: TRBJ2-2
CDR3 DNA: TGTGCTAGTGGTTTGGTACGGGAAGGGAGGGCCGGGGAGCTGTTTTTT
CDR3 protein: CASGLVREGRAGELFF

V gene: TRBV6-5
D gene: TRBD1
CDR3 length: 14
J gene: TRBJ2-2
CDR3 DNA: TGTGCCAGCAGCTCTGGGACAGTAGAGGGGGAGCTGTTTTTT
CDR3 protein: CASSSGTVEGELFF

V gene: TRBV5-1
D gene: TRBD1
CDR3 length: 15
J gene: TRBJ2-7
CDR3 DNA: TGCGCCAGCAGTTGGACCGGGACAGGGCCCTACGAGCAGTACTTC
CDR3 protein: CASSWTGTGPYEQYF

V gene: TRBV29-1
D gene: TRBD1
CDR3 length: 13
J gene: TRBJ2-5
CDR3 DNA: TGCAGCGTTGACTTAGGACAGGGTGGGACCCAGTACTTC
CDR3 protein: CSVDLGQGGTQYF

V gene: TRBV7-9
D gene: TRBD2
CDR3 length: 16
J gene: TRBJ2-3
CDR3 DNA: TGTGCCAGCAGCTTCTGGGTAGCGGGTTCCACAGATACGCAGTATTTT
CDR3 protein: CASSFWVAGSTDTQYF

V gene: TRBV6-1
D gene: NA
CDR3 length: 16
J gene: TRBJ1-3
CDR3 DNA: TGTGCCAGCAGTGAATTGGTCAGAAATTCTGGAAACACCATATATTTT
CDR3 protein: CASSELVRNSGNTIYF

V gene: TRBV5-5
D gene: NA
CDR3 length: 14
J gene: TRBJ1-2
CDR3 DNA: TGTGCCAGCAGCTTGGGGGGCGCTGGCTATGGCTACACCTTC
CDR3 protein: CASSLGGAGYGYTF

V gene: TRBV7-2
D gene: NA
CDR3 length: 14
J gene: TRBJ1-5
CDR3 DNA: TGTGCCAGCAGCATCGGACAGCAGGTCCAGCCCCAGCATTTT
CDR3 protein: CASSIGQQVQPQHF

V gene: TRBV5-1
D gene: NA
CDR3 length: 13
J gene: TRBJ2-5
CDR3 DNA: TGCGCCAGCAGCCGTTCTCAGTCAGAGACCCAGTACTTC
CDR3 protein: CASSRSQSETQYF

V gene: TRBV12-5
D gene: TRBD1
CDR3 length: 13
J gene: TRBJ1-2
CDR3 DNA: TGTGCTGTCCCGGGACAGGGGGCATCTGGCTACACCTTC
CDR3 protein: CAVPGQGASGYTF